These 20 T cell receptor beta chains came from one sample sequenced in a study of regulatory and conventional T cells in RAG deficiency. The method was immunoSEQ multiplex PCR; TCRdb's version includes in-frame clones alone and lacks a portion of them. Of under 35,000 clones in the sample, about 87% were seen once. The data were also submitted as part of a second study, on regulatory T cells. That paper adds: Amplification used 52 TRBV primers and 13 TRBJ primers.

The sequenced sample consisted of CD8+ T cells sorted from blood. The receptor set was obtained from a human donor in good health.

This CDR3 is CASSYDGTKTQYF. Here the CDR3 DNA reads TGTGCCAGCAGTTACGACGGGACAAAGACCCAGTACTTC. The rearrangement uses TRBV6-5 and TRBJ2-5; possible D gene TRBD1, 6 bases. The V gene lost 2 bases and the J gene lost 6 bases, with 10 bases spanning the gap. The germline V gene has CDR1 MNHEY and CDR2 SVGAGI. This CDR3 contains 13 residues.

The chain uses TRBV19 and TRBJ2-3; TRBD2 might be the D (6 bases). The germline gives CDR1 LNHDA, CDR2 SQIVND (reference sequence). V dropped 3 bases and J dropped 0 bases, with 10 bases sitting between them. CDR3 length: 15 residues. CDR3 in amino acids: CASSIGGISTDTQYF. The CDR3 bases are TGTGCCAGTAGTATCGGCGGGATTAGCACAGATACGCAGTATTTT.

The chain joins TRBV11-2 to TRBJ2-2, with D unclear. The CDR3 is made up of 11 amino acids. Germline V CDR1 and CDR2: SGHAT, FQNNGV. Trimming took 8 bases from V and 6 from J, leaving 7 bases between them. CDR3 DNA sequence: TGTGCCAGCGTCTCGTCCGGGGAGCTGTTTTTT. Its translation: CASVSSGELFF.

The chain has TRBV6-1 and TRBJ1-2, with 7 bases fitting TRBD1. J lost 8 bases, V lost 5 bases, and 8 bases had no gene match. CDR3 size: 13 residues. Germline V gene data show CDR1 as MNHNS and CDR2 as SASEGT. The CDR3 loop reads CASSYFGQAGYTF. CDR3 DNA sequence: TGTGCCAGCAGTTATTTCGGACAGGCCGGCTACACCTTC.

The chain has TRBV4-1 and TRBJ1-1; 11 bases are a match to TRBD1. From germline, CDR1 is MGHRA and CDR2 YSYEKL. V gave up 6 bases and J gave up 7 bases; unmatched junction bases: 10. This CDR3 region has 15 residues. DNA for the CDR3: TGCGCCAGCAGTTCCCCGGGACAGGGGGAGGATGAAGCTTTCTTT. Translation gives CASSSPGQGEDEAFF.

This chain connects TRBV14 to TRBJ2-1, with D tentatively TRBD2 (6 bases). Trimming took 3 bases from V and 9 from J, leaving 12 bases between them. Germline V lookup: CDR1 SGHDN, CDR2 FVKESK. The CDR3 consists of 13 residues. The CDR3 sequence: CASSHSLGGEQFF. Written as DNA, the CDR3 is TGTGCCAGCAGCCATAGCCTGGGGGGTGAGCAGTTCTTC.

The chain employs TRBV7-9 and TRBJ2-3; D unresolved. V dropped 1 base and J dropped 7 bases, with 12 bases sitting between them. CDR3 size: 14 residues. Germline V gene data show CDR1 as SEHNR and CDR2 as FQNEAQ (reference sequence). CDR3 amino acids: CASSLVPWSNTQYF. The CDR3 bases are TGTGCCAGCAGCTTAGTCCCTTGGTCGAATACGCAGTATTTT.

J is TRBJ2-3 and V is TRBV6-1, with 8 bases that match TRBD2. Germline V lookup: CDR1 MNHNS, CDR2 SASEGT. V lost 0 bases to trimming and J lost 0 bases; unmatched junction nucleotides: 14. The CDR3 is made up of 20 amino acids. CDR3 amino acids: CASSEAAGLAGYSSTDTQYF. The CDR3 DNA reads as TGTGCCAGCAGTGAAGCCGCGGGGCTAGCGGGCTACTCTAGCACAGATACGCAGTATTTT.

The genes are TRBV7-9 and TRBJ2-7; 10 bases map to TRBD2. Germline V CDR1 and CDR2: SEHNR, FQNEAQ (reference sequence). J was trimmed by 3 bases and V by 5 bases; bases with no gene match: 4. This CDR3 comprises 14 residues. Here the CDR3 reads CASSASGRNYEQYF. CDR3 sequence (DNA): TGTGCCAGCAGCGCTAGCGGGAGAAACTACGAGCAGTACTTC.

The rearrangement links TRBV4-1 to TRBJ2-7; the D gene is possibly TRBD2 (6 bases). Germline V CDR1 and CDR2: MGHRA, YSYEKL. There are 16 residues in the CDR3. V was shortened by 0 bases and J by 0 bases, with 12 bases between the two germline ends. CDR3 bases: TGCGCCAGCAGCCAAGATTTAGCGGCCTACTCCTACGAGCAGTACTTC. It encodes CASSQDLAAYSYEQYF.

The chain combines TRBV13 with TRBJ2-7; D is possibly TRBD2 (6 bases). The CDR3 is 14 amino acids. Deletions cut 4 bases from V and 5 bases from J, with 15 bases between. Germline CDR1 is PRHDT and CDR2 is FYEKMQ (reference sequence). The CDR3 sequence: CASSSGLGVNEQYF. In nucleotides, the CDR3 is TGTGCCAGCAGCTCGGGACTCGGGGTCAACGAGCAGTACTTC.

For the CDR3, the DNA is TGTGCCAGCAGAGCGGGACTAGCGGGAAACTACGAGCAGTACTTC. It yields the protein CASRAGLAGNYEQYF. The rearrangement uses TRBV5-4 and TRBJ2-7; 13 bases line up with TRBD2. The CDR3 has 15 residues. Germline trimming cut 5 bases from V and 3 bases from J; bases unmatched to any gene: 5. The germline CDR1 and CDR2 sequences are SGHNT and YYREEE (reference sequence). The full variable domain, with the rest looked up from reference TRBV5-4 and TRBJ2-7, is ETGVTQSPTHLIKTRGQQVTLRCSSQSGHNTVSWYQQALGQGPQFIFQYYREEENGRGNFPPRFSGLQFPNYSSELNVNALELDDSALYLCASRAGLAGNYEQYFGPGTRLTVT.

The chain joins TRBV19 to TRBJ1-2; D is unresolved. CDR3 length equals 12 residues. The V end lost 8 bases, the J end lost 2 bases, and 9 bases lay between the germline ends. In germline, CDR1 is LNHDA, CDR2 SQIVND (reference sequence). The DNA for the CDR3 is TGTGCCAGTGAGGGAAACAACTATGGCTACACCTTC. Amino acid sequence: CASEGNNYGYTF. The whole variable domain, remainder taken from reference TRBV19 and TRBJ1-2, is DGGITQSPKYLFRKEGQNVTLSCEQNLNHDAMYWYRQDPGQGLRLIYYSQIVNDFQKGDIAEGYSVSREKKESFPLTVTSAQKNPTAFYLCASEGNNYGYTFGSGTRLTVV.

The count of this clone is one. The chain combines TRBV27 with TRBJ1-5; D might be TRBD1 (5 bases). This CDR3 spans 14 amino acids. CDR1 is MNHEY and CDR2 is SMNVEV in the germline V gene (reference sequence). The ends were cut back, 5 bases at V and 2 bases at J, with 10 bases in the middle. CDR3 sequence reads: CASSMTARNQPQHF. The CDR3 DNA is TGTGCCAGCAGTATGACAGCTCGCAATCAGCCCCAGCATTTT.

V and J are TRBV7-3 and TRBJ2-5, with no clear D. Germline V gives CDR1 SGHTA, CDR2 FQGTGA. This CDR3 spans 11 amino acids. Trimming cost V 4 bases and J 3 bases, with 3 bases left between them. The CDR3 nucleotides are TGTGCCAGCAGCTGGGAAGAGACCCAGTACTTC. As protein: CASSWEETQYF.

The chain couples TRBV19 to TRBJ2-7; maybe TRBD1 (6 bases). The CDR3 covers 14 residues. V shed 5 bases and J shed 1 base, with 12 bases lying between them. Looked up from germline, CDR1 is LNHDA and CDR2 is SQIVND (reference sequence). The CDR3 spells CASSVDSLSYEQYF. The CDR3 DNA follows: TGTGCCAGTAGTGTGGACAGCCTTTCCTACGAGCAGTACTTC.

The chain employs TRBV4-2 and TRBJ2-7, with TRBD2 matching over 8 bases. V dropped 4 bases and J dropped 6; count of bases not matched to a gene: 8. The CDR3 extends over 14 amino acids. Germline V CDR1 and CDR2: LGHNA, YNFKEQ. CDR3 DNA sequence: TGTGCCAGCAGCCCCGGACTAGCACCTATCGAGCAGTACTTC. The encoded protein is CASSPGLAPIEQYF.

V and J are TRBV6-5 and TRBJ1-2, with D tentatively TRBD1 (5 bases). CDR1 MNHEY and CDR2 SVGAGI come from the germline V gene. The CDR3 is made up of 12 amino acids. V lost 2 bases and J 5 bases, leaving 6 bases between the germline ends. The CDR3 DNA is TGTGCCAGCAGTTACGACAGATATGGCTACACCTTC. As protein: CASSYDRYGYTF.

The chain combines TRBV5-8 with TRBJ1-5; D is undetermined. The V end lost 3 bases, the J end lost 6 bases, and 13 bases lay between the germline ends. The CDR3 loop spans 14 amino acids. In germline, CDR1 is SGHTS, CDR2 YDEGEE. The CDR3 is CASSWAVRGQPQHF. DNA of the CDR3: TGTGCCAGCAGCTGGGCAGTTCGAGGTCAGCCCCAGCATTTT.

This clone occurred once. The rearrangement uses TRBV28 and TRBJ2-7; 13 nucleotides align to TRBD2. V dropped 9 bases and J dropped 5; count of bases not matched to a gene: 7. CDR3 length equals 14 residues. The germline CDR1 and CDR2 sequences are MDHEN and SYDVKM. CDR3 in DNA: TGTGCCAGAAATGAGGGACTAGCGGGAAACGAGCAGTACTTC. This translates into CARNEGLAGNEQYF.